This is a list of T cell receptor beta chains from one sample in a study of CD8+ T cells in alopecia areata. Sequencing used immunoSEQ multiplex PCR; TCRdb keeps in-frame clones, though not all of them. The data contain 150,000 to 200,000 clones, around three fifths of them singletons. The specimen was CD4+ T cells sorted from blood, collected at week 0. The receptors come from a human donor with alopecia areata. CDR3s include the opening cysteine and the closing phenylalanine or tryptophan. Each record gives: J gene, V gene, clone size, D gene, CDR3 DNA, CDR3 protein. A D gene is named only where the DNA matches it firmly. Clone size is shown for a subset of rows, as once, few, many or a class of expanded clone.

TRBJ2-5 TRBV4-1 - TRBD2 TGCGCCAGCAGTCAGCCGGGACTAGCGACCCAAGAGACCCAGTACTTC CASSQPGLATQETQYF
TRBJ2-2 TRBV14 few TRBD2 TGTGCCAGCAGCCAAATTGCTAGCGGAAACACCGGGGAGCTGTTTTTT CASSQIASGNTGELFF
TRBJ2-2 TRBV7-2 - - TGTGCCAGCAGCTTAGTTAGCGGAGAAACCGGGGAGCTGTTTTTT CASSLVSGETGELFF
TRBJ1-4 TRBV19 - - TGTGCCAGTTCGTGGCAGGGACAAGAAAAACTGTTTTTT CASSWQGQEKLFF
TRBJ1-4 TRBV20-1 - - TGCAGTGCTAGAGTGCGGGAAAAACTGTTTTTT CSARVREKLFF
TRBJ1-2 TRBV4-2 once - TGTGCCAGCAGCCCCGAGGGTATGTGGGTTGGTGGCTACACCTTC CASSPEGMWVGGYTF
TRBJ2-5 TRBV5-1 - - TGCGCCAGCAGCTTGGTTCTAAACCAAGAGACCCAGTACTTC CASSLVLNQETQYF
TRBJ2-6 TRBV29-1 - - TGCAGCGTTGGTACAGGACACTCTGGGGCCAACGTCCTGACTTTC CSVGTGHSGANVLTF
TRBJ2-6 TRBV5-6 few - TGTGCCAGCAGCTCTGTTGGGGCCAACGTCCTGACTTTC CASSSVGANVLTF
TRBJ1-2 TRBV4-1 - TRBD1 TGCGCCAGCAGCCAGGGACAGGACAACTATGGCTACACCTTC CASSQGQDNYGYTF
TRBJ1-1 TRBV29-1 - - TGCAGCGTTCGACTTAACACTGAAGCTTTCTTT CSVRLNTEAFF
TRBJ2-5 TRBV29-1 - TRBD2 TGCAGCGTTCTGAGCGGGGGTCAAGAGACCCAGTACTTC CSVLSGGQETQYF
TRBJ2-7 TRBV29-1 - - TGCAGCGTTGATCAGGGAGATACCCGCGAGCAGTACTTC CSVDQGDTREQYF
TRBJ2-5 TRBV19 - - TGTGCCAGTAGTCCCGGACTCTCAGAGACCCAGTACTTC CASSPGLSETQYF
TRBJ1-2 TRBV30 - - TGTGCCTGGAGTGTTACCCACTATGGCTACACCTTC CAWSVTHYGYTF
TRBJ2-3 TRBV9 - TRBD2 TGTGCCAGCAGCGGCACTAGCGGGGGGGCCGGAACGACAGATACGCAGTATTTT CASSGTSGGAGTTDTQYF
TRBJ2-1 TRBV2 - - TGTGCCAGCAGTGAGGCAAGTTGGTCCTACAATGAGCAGTTCTTC CASSEASWSYNEQFF
TRBJ1-2 TRBV28 - - TGTGCCAGCACTAAGGGGGATTACCGAAACTATGGCTACACCTTC CASTKGDYRNYGYTF
TRBJ2-3 TRBV19 medium-sized - TGTGCCACAAATTCGGGCTACGCCACAGATACGCAGTATTTT CATNSGYATDTQYF
TRBJ2-1 TRBV27 - - TGTGCCAGCAGTCGCTTTGCCCCGAATTACTCCTACAATGAGCAGTTCTTC CASSRFAPNYSYNEQFF
TRBJ2-5 TRBV30 - - TGTGCCTGGAGTCCGAGACAGAGAATACAAGAGACCCAGTACTTC CAWSPRQRIQETQYF
TRBJ1-2 TRBV10-3 - - TGTGCCATCAACCCAGGGGCCAACTATGGCTACACCTTC CAINPGANYGYTF
TRBJ2-7 TRBV5-6 - - TGTGCCAGCAGCTTGCTGGGGGACGGGTACGAGCAGTACTTC CASSLLGDGYEQYF
TRBJ1-5 TRBV30 - - TGTGCCTGGAGCCGTGACAGCCACAATCAGCCCCAGCATTTT CAWSRDSHNQPQHF
TRBJ1-2 TRBV6-5 - - TGTGCCAGCAGTTACTCTCCGGTCAGGCACGGCTACACCTTC CASSYSPVRHGYTF
TRBJ2-3 TRBV5-1 - - TGCGCCAGCAGCTGGGGGCAAGACCACACAGATACGCAGTATTTT CASSWGQDHTDTQYF
TRBJ2-6 TRBV30 few - TGTGCCTGGAGTGGCAGGGTAAGGAGCTCTGGGGCCAACGTCCTGACTTTC CAWSGRVRSSGANVLTF
TRBJ2-5 TRBV4-1 - TRBD2 TGCGCCAGCAGCCAAGAGACGGGGGGGACCCTTGGGACCCAGTACTTC CASSQETGGTLGTQYF
TRBJ2-7 TRBV28 - TRBD1 TGTGCCAGCAGTCCCCGGGACAGGGGAGCCGAGCAGTACTTC CASSPRDRGAEQYF
TRBJ2-5 TRBV7-2 many TRBD2 TGTGCCAGCAGCCCAAGTCTGGCGGGGGGTCACCAAGAGACCCAGTACTTC CASSPSLAGGHQETQYF
TRBJ2-1 TRBV11-2 - - TGTGCCAGCAGCGCGCGGGACACCTACAATGAGCAGTTCTTC CASSARDTYNEQFF
TRBJ2-4 TRBV7-8 - - TGTGCCAGCAGCATGGGCCCAGCCAAAAACATTCAGTACTTC CASSMGPAKNIQYF
TRBJ2-7 TRBV21-1 - - TGTGCCAGCAGCAAAGGCAGGGGCGACTTGAGATACTTC CASSKGRGDLRYF
TRBJ2-7 TRBV5-1 - - TGCGCCAGCAGCTTGGCCGTTCGCGGCGAGCAGTACTTC CASSLAVRGEQYF
TRBJ1-5 TRBV23-1 - - TGCGCCAGCAGTCAAGCTCTTAATCAGCCCCAGCATTTT CASSQALNQPQHF
TRBJ1-6 TRBV27 - - TGTGCCAGCAGTGACTCATGGGTCCTTAACTCACCCCTCCACTTT CASSDSWVLNSPLHF
TRBJ2-1 TRBV19 few - TGTGCCAGTAGTAACAGGGTTAAAGATGAGCAGTTCTTC CASSNRVKDEQFF
TRBJ1-5 TRBV7-2 - - TGTGCCAGCAGCTTAGCGAGTCAGATAAATCAGCCCCAGCATTTT CASSLASQINQPQHF
TRBJ1-5 TRBV18 - - TGTGCCAGCTCACCTTTTATGGGGGCGAACAATCAGCCCCAGCATTTT CASSPFMGANNQPQHF
TRBJ1-1 TRBV29-1 - - TGCAGCGTTGAAGGGGCCAGTGCTATAGCTGAAGCTTTCTTT CSVEGASAIAEAFF
TRBJ2-7 TRBV27 few TRBD1 TGTGCCAGCAGGGCAGGGGGCCCCTACGAGCAGTACTTC CASRAGGPYEQYF
TRBJ2-3 TRBV10-3 - - TGTGCCATCATGGGCGGGGAATTTGGCGGTACGCAGTATTTT CAIMGGEFGGTQYF
TRBJ2-3 TRBV30 - - TGTGCCTGGAGTGTTTCAGATACGCAGTATTTT CAWSVSDTQYF
TRBJ2-7 TRBV29-1 - - TGCAGCTTCCAAAGGGGGGACTACGAGCAGTACTTC CSFQRGDYEQYF
TRBJ2-2 TRBV7-9 - - TGTGCCAGCAGCTTAACTGGCACCGGGGAGCTGTTTTTT CASSLTGTGELFF
TRBJ1-2 TRBV27 - - TGTGCCAGCAGTTTAAACCGGGACCCACACCGCTATGGCTACACCTTC CASSLNRDPHRYGYTF
TRBJ1-2 TRBV28 - - TGTGCCAGCAGTTCCCTAGGGGCAAATCCCGACTATGGCTACACCTTC CASSSLGANPDYGYTF
TRBJ2-1 TRBV30 - - TGTGCCTGGAGTGACTACAATGAGCAGTTCTTC CAWSDYNEQFF
TRBJ1-6 TRBV4-1 few - TGCGCCAGCAGCCAAATCGGGGCCGCGAATTCACCCCTCCACTTT CASSQIGAANSPLHF
TRBJ2-4 TRBV6-6 - - TGTGCCAGCAGTCCCGAGGGGGACATTCAGTACTTC CASSPEGDIQYF
TRBJ1-6 TRBV25-1 - - TGTGCCAGCAGGGAGCTAAATATCTCACCCCTCCACTTT CASRELNISPLHF